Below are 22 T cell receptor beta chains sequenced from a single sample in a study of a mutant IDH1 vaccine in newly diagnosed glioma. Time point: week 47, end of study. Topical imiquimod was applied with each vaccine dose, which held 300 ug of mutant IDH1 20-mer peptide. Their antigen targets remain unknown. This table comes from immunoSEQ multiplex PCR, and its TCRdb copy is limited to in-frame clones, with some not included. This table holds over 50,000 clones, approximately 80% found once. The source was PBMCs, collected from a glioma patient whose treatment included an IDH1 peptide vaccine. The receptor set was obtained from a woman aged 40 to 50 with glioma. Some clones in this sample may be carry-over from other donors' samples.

The CDR3 sequence is CASSSPGGQGNTEAFF. The CDR3 nucleotides read TGTGCCAGCAGCTCCCCAGGGGGACAGGGGAACACTGAAGCTTTCTTT. V is TRBV7-8 and J is TRBJ1-1; the match to TRBD1 covers 9 bases. Germline V gene lookup returns CDR1 SGHVS and CDR2 FQNEAQ. The V gene end was trimmed by 4 bases and the J gene end by 1 base; junction bases not matched to a gene: 7. The CDR3 covers 16 residues.

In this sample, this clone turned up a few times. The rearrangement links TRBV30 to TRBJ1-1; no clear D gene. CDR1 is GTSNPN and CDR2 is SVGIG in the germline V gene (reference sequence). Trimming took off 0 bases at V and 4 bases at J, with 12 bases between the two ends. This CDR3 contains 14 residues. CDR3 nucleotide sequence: TGTGCCTGGAGTGTCGGAGGGAAGGTCACTGAAGCTTTCTTT. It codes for CAWSVGGKVTEAFF.

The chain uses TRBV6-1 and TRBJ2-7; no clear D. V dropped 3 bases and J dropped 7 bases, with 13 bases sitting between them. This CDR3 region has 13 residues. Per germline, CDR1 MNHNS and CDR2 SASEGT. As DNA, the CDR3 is TGTGCCAGCAGTGATAGGCTGGTGGGTGAGCAGTACTTC. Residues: CASSDRLVGEQYF.

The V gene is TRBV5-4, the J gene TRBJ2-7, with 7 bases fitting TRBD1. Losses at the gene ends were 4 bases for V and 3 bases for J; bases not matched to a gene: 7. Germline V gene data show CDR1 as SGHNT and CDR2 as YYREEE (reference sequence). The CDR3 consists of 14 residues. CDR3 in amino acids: CASSPRGGLYEQYF. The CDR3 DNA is TGTGCCAGCAGCCCCCGAGGGGGCCTCTACGAGCAGTACTTC.

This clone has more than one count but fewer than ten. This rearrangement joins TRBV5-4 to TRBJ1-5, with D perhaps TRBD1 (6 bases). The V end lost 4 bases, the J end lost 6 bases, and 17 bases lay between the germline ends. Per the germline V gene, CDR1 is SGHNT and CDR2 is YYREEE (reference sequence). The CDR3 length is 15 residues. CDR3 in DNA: TGTGCCAGCAGCCCAGGACCGGGGGCGGGTCAGCCCCAGCATTTT. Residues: CASSPGPGAGQPQHF.

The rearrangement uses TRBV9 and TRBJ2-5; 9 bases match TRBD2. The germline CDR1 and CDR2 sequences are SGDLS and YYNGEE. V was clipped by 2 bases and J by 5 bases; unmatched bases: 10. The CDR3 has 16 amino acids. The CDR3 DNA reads TGTGCCAGCAGCGTCGATAGCGGGGGCGGGGAGGAGACCCAGTACTTC. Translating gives CASSVDSGGGEETQYF.

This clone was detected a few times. CDR3 in DNA: TGTGCCAGTAGTATAGAAGGTGTGAACACTGAAGCTTTCTTT. Translating gives CASSIEGVNTEAFF. The J gene is TRBJ1-1, the V gene TRBV19; D uncertain. The CDR3 is 14 amino acids. Per the germline V gene, CDR1 is LNHDA and CDR2 is SQIVND (reference sequence). V lost 0 bases and J lost 0, with 5 bases in between.

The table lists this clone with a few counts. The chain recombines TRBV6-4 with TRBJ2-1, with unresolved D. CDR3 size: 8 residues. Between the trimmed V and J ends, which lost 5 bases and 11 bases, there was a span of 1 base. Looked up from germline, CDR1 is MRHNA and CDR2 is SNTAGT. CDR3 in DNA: TGTGCCAGCAGTAAGCAGTTCTTC. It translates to CASSKQFF.

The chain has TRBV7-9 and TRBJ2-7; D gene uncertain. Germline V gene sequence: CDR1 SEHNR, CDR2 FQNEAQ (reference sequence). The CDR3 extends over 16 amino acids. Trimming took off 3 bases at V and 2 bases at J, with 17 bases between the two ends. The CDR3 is CASSFSSTLLTYEQYF. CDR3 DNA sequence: TGTGCCAGCAGCTTCTCCAGCACACTCTTGACCTACGAGCAGTACTTC.

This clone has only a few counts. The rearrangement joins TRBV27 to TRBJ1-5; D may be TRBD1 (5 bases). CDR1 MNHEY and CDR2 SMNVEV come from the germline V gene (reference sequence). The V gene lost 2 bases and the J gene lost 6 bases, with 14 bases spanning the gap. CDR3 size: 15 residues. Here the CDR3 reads CASSLRGGHVQPQHF. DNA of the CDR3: TGTGCCAGCAGTTTAAGGGGTGGGCACGTTCAGCCCCAGCATTTT.

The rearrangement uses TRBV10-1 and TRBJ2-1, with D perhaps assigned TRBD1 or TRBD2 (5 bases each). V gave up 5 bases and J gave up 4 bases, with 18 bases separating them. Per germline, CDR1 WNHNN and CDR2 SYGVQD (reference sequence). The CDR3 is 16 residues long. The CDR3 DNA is TGCGCCAGCAGTCGACTTCTAGGGGACCCTTACAATGAGCAGTTCTTC. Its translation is CASSRLLGDPYNEQFF.

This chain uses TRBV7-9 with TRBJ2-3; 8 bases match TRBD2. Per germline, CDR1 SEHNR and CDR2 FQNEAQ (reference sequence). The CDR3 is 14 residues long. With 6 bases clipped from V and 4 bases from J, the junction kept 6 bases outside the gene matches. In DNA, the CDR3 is TGTGCCAGCAGTACCTTAGCGGGGTCAGATACGCAGTATTTT. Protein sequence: CASSTLAGSDTQYF.

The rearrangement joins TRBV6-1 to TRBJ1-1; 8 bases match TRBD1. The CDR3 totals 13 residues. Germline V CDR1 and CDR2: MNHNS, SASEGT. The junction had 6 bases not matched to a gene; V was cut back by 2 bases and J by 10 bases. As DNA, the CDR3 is TGTGCCAGCAGTGAATGGGCAGGGGGCTCAGCTTTCTTT. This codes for CASSEWAGGSAFF.

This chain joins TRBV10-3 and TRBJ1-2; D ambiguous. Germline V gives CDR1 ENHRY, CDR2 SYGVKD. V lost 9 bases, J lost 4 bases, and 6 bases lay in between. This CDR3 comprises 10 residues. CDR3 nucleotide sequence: TGTGCCATACGGGCCTATGGCTACACCTTC. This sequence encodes CAIRAYGYTF.

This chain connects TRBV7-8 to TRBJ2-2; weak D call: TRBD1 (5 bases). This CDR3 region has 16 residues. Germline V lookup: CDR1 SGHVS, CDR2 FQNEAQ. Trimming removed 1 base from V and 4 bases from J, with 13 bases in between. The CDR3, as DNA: TGTGCCAGCAGCTTAGGGGGCAGGGTCGCCACCGGGGAGCTGTTTTTT. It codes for CASSLGGRVATGELFF.

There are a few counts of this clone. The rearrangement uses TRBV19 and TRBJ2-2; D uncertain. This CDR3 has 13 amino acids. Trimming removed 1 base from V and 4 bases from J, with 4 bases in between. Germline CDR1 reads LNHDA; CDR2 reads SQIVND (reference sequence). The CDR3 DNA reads TGTGCCAGTAGTATAGTTCCCACCGGGGAGCTGTTTTTT. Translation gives CASSIVPTGELFF. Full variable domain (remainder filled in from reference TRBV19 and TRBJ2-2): DGGITQSPKYLFRKEGQNVTLSCEQNLNHDAMYWYRQDPGQGLRLIYYSQIVNDFQKGDIAEGYSVSREKKESFPLTVTSAQKNPTAFYLCASSIVPTGELFFGEGSRLTVL.

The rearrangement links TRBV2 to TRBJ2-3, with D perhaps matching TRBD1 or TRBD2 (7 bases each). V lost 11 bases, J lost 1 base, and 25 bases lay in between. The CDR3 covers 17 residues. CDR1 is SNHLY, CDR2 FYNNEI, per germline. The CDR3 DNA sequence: TGTGCCGGGGGACAGCGGGGCCTGACGGAAGGCACAGATACGCAGTATTTT. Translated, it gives CAGGQRGLTEGTDTQYF.

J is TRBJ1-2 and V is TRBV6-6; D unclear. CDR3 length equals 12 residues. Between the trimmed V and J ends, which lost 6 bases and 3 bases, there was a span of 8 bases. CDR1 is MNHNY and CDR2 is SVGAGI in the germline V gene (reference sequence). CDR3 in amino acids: CASSLDHYGYTF. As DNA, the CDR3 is TGTGCCAGCAGCCTAGACCACTATGGCTACACCTTC.

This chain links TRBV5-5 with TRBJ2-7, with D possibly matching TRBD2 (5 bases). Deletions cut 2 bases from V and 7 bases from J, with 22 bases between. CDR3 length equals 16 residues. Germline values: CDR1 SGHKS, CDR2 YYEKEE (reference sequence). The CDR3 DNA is TGTGCCAGCAGCTTAACGAATGGGCCGGGGATGGGGGAGCAGTACTTC. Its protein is CASSLTNGPGMGEQYF.

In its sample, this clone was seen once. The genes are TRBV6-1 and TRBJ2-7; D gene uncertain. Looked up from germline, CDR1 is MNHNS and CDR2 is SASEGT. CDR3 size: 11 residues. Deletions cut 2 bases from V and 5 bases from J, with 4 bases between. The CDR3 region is CASSERDEQYF. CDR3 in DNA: TGTGCCAGCAGTGAAAGGGACGAGCAGTACTTC.

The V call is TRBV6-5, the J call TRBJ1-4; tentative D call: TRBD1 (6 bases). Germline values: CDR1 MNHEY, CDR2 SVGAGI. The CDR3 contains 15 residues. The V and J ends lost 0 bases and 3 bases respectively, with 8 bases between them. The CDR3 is CASSYSSGANEKLFF. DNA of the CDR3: TGTGCCAGCAGTTACTCCTCAGGGGCTAATGAAAAACTGTTTTTT.

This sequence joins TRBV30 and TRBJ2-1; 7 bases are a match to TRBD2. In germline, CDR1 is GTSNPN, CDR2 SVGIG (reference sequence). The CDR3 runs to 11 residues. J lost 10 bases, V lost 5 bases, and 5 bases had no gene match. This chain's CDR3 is CAWAWGGEQFF. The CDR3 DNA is TGTGCCTGGGCCTGGGGGGGGGAGCAGTTCTTC.